One and the same sample provided the 9 T cell receptor beta chains below, sequenced in a study of T cell clusters in autoimmune cytopenias. Multiplex touch-down PCR amplified TRB using TRB-A and TRB-B pools in one tube. With the multiplex PCR reads reprocessed, TCRdb shows one record per CDR3 protein and no DNA. The sample has fewer than 7,000 distinct CDR3 sequences. TRB was amplified from roughly 0.25 ug of peripheral blood genomic DNA per sample. The same sample was also studied in work on T cell repertoires in aging, cancer and after chemotherapy.

Material: peripheral blood. All receptors come from a human donor in good health.

V and J are TRBV12-3 or TRBV12-4 and TRBJ1-4. This CDR3 region has 14 residues. The CDR3 here is CASSSGRLNEKLFF.

The chain uses TRBV4-3 and TRBJ2-2. The germline V gene has CDR1 LGHNA and CDR2 YSLEER. The CDR3 has 16 residues. The CDR3 protein is CASSRSVGENTGELFF.

Judged by frequency, this clonotype is medium-sized. The rearrangement uses TRBV15 and TRBJ2-5; TCRdb lists TRBD2, though no DNA is available to test this call. This CDR3 has 14 residues. Germline values: CDR1 LNHNV, CDR2 YYDKDF (reference sequence). The CDR3 spells CATSRSGGGETQYF. The complete variable domain, with remaining parts taken from reference TRBV15 and TRBJ2-5, reads DAMVIQNPRYQVTQFGKPVTLSCSQTLNHNVMYWYQQKSSQAPKLLFHYYDKDFNNEADTPDNFQSRRPNTSFCFLDIRSPGLGDTAMYLCATSRSGGGETQYFGPGTRLLVL.

Considering frequency, this clonotype is medium-sized. This rearrangement joins TRBV29-1 to TRBJ1-1; TCRdb names TRBD1, which stays unverified in the absence of DNA. The length of the CDR3 is 13 residues. Germline CDR1 and CDR2: SQVTM and ANQGSEA. CDR3 in amino acids: CSVSGTVNTEAFF.

This clonotype is classed as medium-sized by frequency. The chain combines TRBV19 with TRBJ1-2; TCRdb's D call of TRBD1 is untestable without DNA. CDR3 length: 14 residues. Per the germline V gene, CDR1 is LNHDA and CDR2 is SQIVND (reference sequence). The CDR3 spells CASKVGGANYGYTF.

This clonotype ranks as medium-sized in terms of frequency. The chain uses TRBV6-5 and TRBJ1-2; the TCRdb D gene call, TRBD1, has no DNA to confirm it. Per germline, CDR1 MNHEY and CDR2 SVGAGI. This CDR3 has 15 residues. CDR3 amino acids: CASSYRADRIYGYTF.

This clonotype is deemed large by its frequency. CDR3 in amino acids: CSVAESYEQYF. The chain couples TRBV29-1 to TRBJ2-7. The CDR3 is 11 amino acids. Germline assignment: CDR1 SQVTM and CDR2 ANQGSEA.

This clonotype is identified as medium-sized from frequency. This rearrangement joins TRBV6-1 to TRBJ2-2. Germline CDR1 MNHNS, CDR2 SASEGT. The CDR3 consists of 14 residues. CDR3 protein: CASSVSTETGELFF.

This sequence joins TRBV20-1 and TRBJ2-1; TCRdb's D call of TRBD1 is untestable without DNA. The germline V gene has CDR1 DFQATT and CDR2 SNEGSKA (reference sequence). This CDR3 comprises 14 residues. CDR3 in amino acids: CSARGDRGINEQFF.